This T cell receptor beta chain was retrieved from a study of blood T cells in healthy people across ages. Study-level points and caveats: Age advanced and TCR beta diversity per million T cells fell, roughly linearly.

A remark on this clonotype: No antigen is known for it.

Together with a sample-barcoded 5' primer, a J-beta primer mix was included in a second PCR lasting about 7 to 11 cycles. One entry per CDR3 protein, called by TCRdb with MiXCR from the 5' RACE reads. This repertoire shows roughly 680,000 distinct CDR3 sequences, 49% found once; its top ten account for 25% to 35%. Specimen: blood. This receptor was identified in a woman in her sixties in good health.

For the CDR3, the DNA is TGTGCCAGCAACCCTAGGTTGGGCTACAATGAGCAGTTCTTC. Translated: CASNPRLGYNEQFF. The rearrangement links TRBV2 to TRBJ2-1, with no clear D. Germline V gene data show CDR1 as SNHLY and CDR2 as FYNNEI. CDR3 length: 14 residues. With 7 bases removed from V and 3 bases from J, the gap between germline ends came to 13 bases. The entire variable domain, with the rest obtained from reference TRBV2 and TRBJ2-1, is as follows: EPEVTQTPSHQVTQMGQEVILRCVPISNHLYFYWYRQILGQKVEFLVSFYNNEISEKSEIFDDQFSVERPDGSNFTLKIRSTKLEDSAMYFCASNPRLGYNEQFFGPGTRLTVL.